This T cell receptor beta chain was sequenced for a study of early T cells in non-severe SARS-CoV-2 infection (dated by TCRdb to the early 2020s). As for the study more broadly: TCR sequencing used bulk RNA from unsorted whole blood, so alpha and beta chains could not be paired. Findings and caveats that apply to the study as a whole: VDJdb matching was skewed toward anti-spike CD8 responses and likely underestimated virus-specific expansions by missing private and CD4 specificities.

The V end gives up 6 bases and the J end 1 base, leaving 5 bases in the junction not matched to a gene. Measured from the cysteine to the phenylalanine, the CDR3 is 15 residues long. Just the 45-base CDR3 DNA is kept, in frame starting at base 1. Via the germline V gene (reference sequence), CDR1 is SGHAT and CDR2 FQDESV. This was a case-control study nested in a cohort of healthcare workers in London, UK, who had nasopharyngeal swab PCR tests and blood samples taken every week. Between 23 and 31 March 2020, the week of the UK lockdown, healthcare workers were enrolled and then followed up weekly for as long as 16 weeks. Libraries were constructed by 5' RACE. The data were produced on a NextSeq 500. Unique molecular identifiers were attached to individual cDNA molecules in the TCR library protocol so that sequencing error and PCR bias could be corrected. TCR alpha and beta chains were both sequenced, and the abundances of alpha and beta sequences in each sample were closely correlated with each other. For the original study's pipeline: Decombinator V4 was used to perform V gene, J gene and CDR3 annotation of TCR sequences. Expanded TCRs were defined as changing significantly between any two time points under a Poisson model with p below 0.0001. TCR abundances were normalised to the total number of TCRs sequenced per sample and expressed as counts per million. TRAV1-2 paired with TRAJ12, TRAJ20 or TRAJ33 defined MAIT TCRs, while TRAV10 paired with TRAJ18 defined iNKT TCRs. VDJdb, accessed on 1 November 2021, was searched for TCRs annotated for CMV, EBV and SARS-CoV-2, and TCRs annotated for more than one antigen were excluded. The public reads were run again by TCRdb, first through fastp at Q25 and then through MiXCR, and only productive beta chains were kept. Each CDR3 protein appears once, grouped with its most common genes and DNA. None of the V and J calls come from the authors' own analysis; TCRdb made them. Across this sample there are tens of thousands of distinct CDR3 sequences, with approximately 12% seen only once. The top ten clonotypes cover 2.5% to 3% of the sample.

As to this clonotype: Its antigen remains undetermined. Per-nucleotide qualities are absent, and no much larger clonotype sits a single base away.

The sample taken for sequencing was whole blood. The chain uses TRBV11-1 and TRBJ2-2; 7 of the junction bases match TRBD1. This receptor was taken from an adult who was a healthcare worker with PCR-confirmed SARS-CoV-2 infection or an uninfected control (not recorded which). Read as DNA, the sequence is TGTGCCAGCAGGGAGAGACAGGGGAACACCGGGGAGCTGTTTTTT. Protein translation: CASRERQGNTGELFF.